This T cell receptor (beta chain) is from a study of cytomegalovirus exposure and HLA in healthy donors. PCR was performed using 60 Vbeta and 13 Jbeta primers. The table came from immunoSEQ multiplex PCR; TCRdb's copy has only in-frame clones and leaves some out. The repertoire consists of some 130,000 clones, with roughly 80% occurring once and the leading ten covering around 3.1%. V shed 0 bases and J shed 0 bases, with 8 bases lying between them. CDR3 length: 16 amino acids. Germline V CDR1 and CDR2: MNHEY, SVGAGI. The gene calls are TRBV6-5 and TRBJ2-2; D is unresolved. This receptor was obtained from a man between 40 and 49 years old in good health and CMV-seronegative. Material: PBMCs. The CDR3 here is CASSYSSTANTGELFF. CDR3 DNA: TGTGCCAGCAGTTACTCGAGTACAGCGAACACCGGGGAGCTGTTTTTT.